The rows below give T cell receptor beta chains drawn from one sample of a study of T cells in Graves' hyperthyroidism and ophthalmopathy. TCRdb re-derived calls from the multiplex PCR reads in MiXCR, one entry per CDR3 protein. The sample gives about 600,000 distinct CDR3 sequences, roughly 15% of which show up once; less than 3.5% is in the top ten. Sequencing was performed on blood. The receptors were gathered from a middle-aged woman with Graves' ophthalmopathy. Each CDR3 is given with its conserved first and last residue. The D gene is left open where the match is weak. The size of a clone is reported for some rows only, either as once, few or many, or as a class for expanded clones.

cdr3_nt: TGTGCCAGCAGTGAATTGGTGGGACAGGGGGCTGGTGGCTACACCTTC
cdr3_aa: CASSELVGQGAGGYTF
v_call: TRBV2
d_call: TRBD1
j_call: TRBJ1-2
clone_size: .

cdr3_nt: TGTGCCAGCAGCAGCCCGAGGTTCGAGCAGTACTTC
cdr3_aa: CASSSPRFEQYF
v_call: TRBV7-2
d_call: .
j_call: TRBJ2-7
clone_size: .

cdr3_nt: TGTGCCCCCTTTTGGGGGGAGACCCAGTACTTC
cdr3_aa: CAPFWGETQYF
v_call: TRBV19
d_call: .
j_call: TRBJ2-5
clone_size: once

cdr3_nt: TGTGCCAGCTCACCAGGGGATCGGGCTGAAGCTTTCTTT
cdr3_aa: CASSPGDRAEAFF
v_call: TRBV18
d_call: .
j_call: TRBJ1-1
clone_size: many

cdr3_nt: TGTGCCAGCAGTTTCGAGGGGAGCTCTGGAAACACCATATATTTT
cdr3_aa: CASSFEGSSGNTIYF
v_call: TRBV12-3/TRBV12-4
d_call: .
j_call: TRBJ1-3
clone_size: few

cdr3_nt: TGTGCCAGCAGTTTCCTTGGCACAGATACGCAGTATTTT
cdr3_aa: CASSFLGTDTQYF
v_call: TRBV12-3/TRBV12-4
d_call: .
j_call: TRBJ2-3
clone_size: .

cdr3_nt: TGCGCCAGCAGCTTGGCGGTAGGGGGGACCTCCTACGAGCAGTACTTC
cdr3_aa: CASSLAVGGTSYEQYF
v_call: TRBV5-1
d_call: .
j_call: TRBJ2-7
clone_size: many

cdr3_nt: TGTGCCAGCAGCGTGACACGGGAAACCTACGAGCAGTACTTC
cdr3_aa: CASSVTRETYEQYF
v_call: TRBV6-1
d_call: .
j_call: TRBJ2-7
clone_size: many

cdr3_nt: TGTGCCAGCAGCGCCGGGGTTGCAGGGTCCTACGGTGAGCAGTTCTTC
cdr3_aa: CASSAGVAGSYGEQFF
v_call: TRBV7-3
d_call: .
j_call: TRBJ2-1
clone_size: many

cdr3_nt: TGTGCCAGCAAACTACCGGGACAGAGGCTCCTCCACTTT
cdr3_aa: CASKLPGQRLLHF
v_call: TRBV6-1
d_call: TRBD1
j_call: TRBJ1-6
clone_size: many

cdr3_nt: TGTGCCAGCAGTTACTCGCCCAGTGGGGAGACCCAGTACTTC
cdr3_aa: CASSYSPSGETQYF
v_call: TRBV6-5
d_call: .
j_call: TRBJ2-5
clone_size: many

cdr3_nt: TGTGCCACCAGCAGAGATTCCGGGACGCCCTGGGAGACCCAGTACTTC
cdr3_aa: CATSRDSGTPWETQYF
v_call: TRBV15
d_call: .
j_call: TRBJ2-5
clone_size: many

cdr3_nt: TGTGCCACCAAAGAAGACAGTTCCTCTGGGGCCAACGTCCTGACTTTC
cdr3_aa: CATKEDSSSGANVLTF
v_call: TRBV2
d_call: .
j_call: TRBJ2-6
clone_size: many